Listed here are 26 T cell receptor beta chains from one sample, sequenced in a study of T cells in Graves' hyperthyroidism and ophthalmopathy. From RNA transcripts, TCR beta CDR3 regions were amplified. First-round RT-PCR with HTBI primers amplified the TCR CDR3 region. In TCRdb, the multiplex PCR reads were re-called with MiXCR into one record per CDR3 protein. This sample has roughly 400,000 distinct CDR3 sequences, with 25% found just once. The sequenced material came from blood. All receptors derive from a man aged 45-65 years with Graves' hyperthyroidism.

DNA for the CDR3: TGTGCCAGCAGTTTCTCCTCTGGGGCCAACGTCCTGACTTTC. Its translation is CASSFSSGANVLTF. The rearrangement links TRBV12-3 or TRBV12-4 to TRBJ2-6, with D uncertain. V was trimmed by 3 bases and J by 0 bases, leaving 3 bases between them. The CDR3 length is 14 residues.

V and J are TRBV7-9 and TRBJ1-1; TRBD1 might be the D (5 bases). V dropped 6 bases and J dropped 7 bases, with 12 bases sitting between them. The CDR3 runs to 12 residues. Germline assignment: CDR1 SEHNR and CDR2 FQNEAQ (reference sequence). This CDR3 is CASRLRDGEAFF. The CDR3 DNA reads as TGTGCCAGCAGACTAAGGGACGGTGAAGCTTTCTTT.

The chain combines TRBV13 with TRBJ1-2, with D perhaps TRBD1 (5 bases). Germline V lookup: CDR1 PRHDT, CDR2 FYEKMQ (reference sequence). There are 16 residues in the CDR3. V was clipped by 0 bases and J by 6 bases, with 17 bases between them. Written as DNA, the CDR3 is TGTGCCAGCAGCTTAGGCCCTAAGGGTGGGGCAGATGGCTACACCTTC. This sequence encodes CASSLGPKGGADGYTF. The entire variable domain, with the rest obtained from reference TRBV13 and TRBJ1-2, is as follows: AAGVIQSPRHLIKEKRETATLKCYPIPRHDTVYWYQQGPGQDPQFLISFYEKMQSDKGSIPDRFSAQQFSDYHSELNMSSLELGDSALYFCASSLGPKGGADGYTFGSGTRLTVV.

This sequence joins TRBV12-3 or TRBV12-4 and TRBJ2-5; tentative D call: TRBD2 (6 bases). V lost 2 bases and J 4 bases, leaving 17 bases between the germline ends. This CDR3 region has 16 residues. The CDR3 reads CASSLFGRGGGETQYF. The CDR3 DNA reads TGTGCCAGCAGTTTATTTGGTCGGGGAGGTGGAGAGACCCAGTACTTC.

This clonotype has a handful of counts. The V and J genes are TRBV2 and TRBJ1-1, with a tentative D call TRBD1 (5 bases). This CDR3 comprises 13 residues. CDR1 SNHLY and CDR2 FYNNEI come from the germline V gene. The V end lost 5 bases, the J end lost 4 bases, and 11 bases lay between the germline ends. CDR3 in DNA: TGTGCCAGCAGTTATCGTACAGGCACTGAAGCTTTCTTT. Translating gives CASSYRTGTEAFF.

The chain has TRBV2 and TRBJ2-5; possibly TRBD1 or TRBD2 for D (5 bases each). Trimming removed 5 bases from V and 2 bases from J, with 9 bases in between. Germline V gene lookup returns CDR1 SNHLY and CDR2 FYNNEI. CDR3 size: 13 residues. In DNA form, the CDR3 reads TGTGCCAGCAGTAGGGACCAACAAGAGACCCAGTACTTC. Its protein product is CASSRDQQETQYF.

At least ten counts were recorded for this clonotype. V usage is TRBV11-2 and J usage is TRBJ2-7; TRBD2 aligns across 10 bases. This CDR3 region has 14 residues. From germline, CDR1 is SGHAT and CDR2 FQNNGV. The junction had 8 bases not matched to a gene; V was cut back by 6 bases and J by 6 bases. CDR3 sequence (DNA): TGTGCCAGCAGACCAGCGGGAGGGCTCGGCGAGCAGTACTTC. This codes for CASRPAGGLGEQYF.

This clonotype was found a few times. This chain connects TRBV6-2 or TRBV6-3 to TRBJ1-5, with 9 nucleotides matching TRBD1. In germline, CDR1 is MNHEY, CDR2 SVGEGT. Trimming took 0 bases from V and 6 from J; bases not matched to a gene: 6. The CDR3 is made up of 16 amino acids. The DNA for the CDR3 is TGTGCCAGCAGTTACTCTTTCCGGGACAGGGTTCAGCCCCAGCATTTT. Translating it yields CASSYSFRDRVQPQHF.

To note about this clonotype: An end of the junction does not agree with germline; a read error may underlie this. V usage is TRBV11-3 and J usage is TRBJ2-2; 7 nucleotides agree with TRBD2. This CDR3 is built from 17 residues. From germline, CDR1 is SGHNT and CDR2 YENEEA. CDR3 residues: CASSLDSAGVRTGGLFF. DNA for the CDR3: TGTGCCAGCAGCTTAGATTCGGCGGGAGTTCGGACCGGGGGGCTGTTTTTT.

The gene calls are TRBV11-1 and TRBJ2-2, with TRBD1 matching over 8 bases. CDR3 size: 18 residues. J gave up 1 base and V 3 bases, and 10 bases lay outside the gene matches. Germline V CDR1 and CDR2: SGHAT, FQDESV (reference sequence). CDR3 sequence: CASSLQGAWRENTGELFF. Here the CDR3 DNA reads TGTGCCAGCAGCTTGCAGGGGGCATGGCGGGAGAACACCGGGGAGCTGTTTTTT.

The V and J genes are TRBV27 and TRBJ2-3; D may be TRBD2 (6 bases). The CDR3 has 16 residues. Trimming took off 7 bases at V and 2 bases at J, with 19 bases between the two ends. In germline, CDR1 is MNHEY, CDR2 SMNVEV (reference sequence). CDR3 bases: TGTGCCAGCATTACTCCGGGACTGCATAACACAGATACGCAGTATTTT. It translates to CASITPGLHNTDTQYF.

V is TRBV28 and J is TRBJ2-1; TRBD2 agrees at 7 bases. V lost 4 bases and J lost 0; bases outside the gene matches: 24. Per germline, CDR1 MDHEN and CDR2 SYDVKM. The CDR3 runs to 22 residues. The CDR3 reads CASSSKTQPRLAELSSYNEQFF. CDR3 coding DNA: TGTGCCAGCAGTTCCAAGACCCAACCCCGGCTAGCGGAATTAAGCTCCTACAATGAGCAGTTCTTC.

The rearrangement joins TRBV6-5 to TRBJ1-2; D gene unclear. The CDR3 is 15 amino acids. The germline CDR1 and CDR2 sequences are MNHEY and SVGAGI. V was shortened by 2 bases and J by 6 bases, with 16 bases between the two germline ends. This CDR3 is CASSYNREGNNGYTF. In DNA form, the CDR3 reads TGTGCCAGCAGTTACAACAGAGAGGGTAATAATGGCTACACCTTC.

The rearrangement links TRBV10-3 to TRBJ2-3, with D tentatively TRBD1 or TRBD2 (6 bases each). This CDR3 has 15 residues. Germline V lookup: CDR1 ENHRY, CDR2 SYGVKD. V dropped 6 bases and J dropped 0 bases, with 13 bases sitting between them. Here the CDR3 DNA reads TGTGCCATCAGATCTCTAGGGGGGAGCACAGATACGCAGTATTTT. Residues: CAIRSLGGSTDTQYF.

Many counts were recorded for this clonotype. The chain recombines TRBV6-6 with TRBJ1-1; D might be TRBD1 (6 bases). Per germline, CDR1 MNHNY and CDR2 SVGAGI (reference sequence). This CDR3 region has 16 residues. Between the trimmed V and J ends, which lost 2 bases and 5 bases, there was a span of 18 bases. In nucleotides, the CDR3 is TGTGCCAGCAGTTACCCCCCAACAGGGTTAGCGACTGAAGCTTTCTTT. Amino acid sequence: CASSYPPTGLATEAFF.

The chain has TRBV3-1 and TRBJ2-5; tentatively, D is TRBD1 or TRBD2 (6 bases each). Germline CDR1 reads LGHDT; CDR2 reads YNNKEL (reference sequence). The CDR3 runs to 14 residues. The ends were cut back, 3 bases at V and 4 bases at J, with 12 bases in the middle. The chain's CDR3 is CASSQEGGGETQYF. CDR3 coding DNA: TGTGCCAGCAGCCAGGAGGGGGGAGGAGAGACCCAGTACTTC.

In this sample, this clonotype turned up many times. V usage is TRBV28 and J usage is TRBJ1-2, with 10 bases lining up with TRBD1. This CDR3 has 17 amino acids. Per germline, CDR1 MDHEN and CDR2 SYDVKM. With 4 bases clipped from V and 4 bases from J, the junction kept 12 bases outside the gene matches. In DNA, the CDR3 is TGTGCCAGCAGTTCTAACACTATTGACAGGGGGCTCTATGGCTACACCTTC. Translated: CASSSNTIDRGLYGYTF.

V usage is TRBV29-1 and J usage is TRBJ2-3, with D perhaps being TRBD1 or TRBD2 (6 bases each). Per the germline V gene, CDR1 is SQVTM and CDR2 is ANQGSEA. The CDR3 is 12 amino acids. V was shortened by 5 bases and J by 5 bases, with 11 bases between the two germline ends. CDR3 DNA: TGCAGCGTTACGGGGGCGGGAGATACGCAGTATTTT. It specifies CSVTGAGDTQYF.

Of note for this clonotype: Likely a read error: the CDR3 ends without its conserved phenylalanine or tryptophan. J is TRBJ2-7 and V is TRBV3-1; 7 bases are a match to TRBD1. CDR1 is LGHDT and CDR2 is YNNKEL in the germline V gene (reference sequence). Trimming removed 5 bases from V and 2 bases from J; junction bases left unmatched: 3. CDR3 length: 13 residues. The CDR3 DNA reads TGTGCCAGCAGCGACAGGGATCCCTACGAGCAGTACCTC. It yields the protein CASSDRDPYEQYL.

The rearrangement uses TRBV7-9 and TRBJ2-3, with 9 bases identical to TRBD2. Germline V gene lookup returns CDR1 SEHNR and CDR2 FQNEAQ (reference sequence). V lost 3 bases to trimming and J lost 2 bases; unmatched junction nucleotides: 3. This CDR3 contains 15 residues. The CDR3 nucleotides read TGTGCCAGCAGCTTCCGCGGGAGGGTCACAGATACGCAGTATTTT. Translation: CASSFRGRVTDTQYF.

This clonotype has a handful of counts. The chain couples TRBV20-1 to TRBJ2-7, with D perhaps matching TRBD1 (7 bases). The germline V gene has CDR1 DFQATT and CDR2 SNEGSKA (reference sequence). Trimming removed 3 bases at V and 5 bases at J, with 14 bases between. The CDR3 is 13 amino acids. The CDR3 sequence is CSASSDREDEQYF. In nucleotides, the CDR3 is TGCAGTGCTAGCAGTGACAGGGAGGACGAGCAGTACTTC.

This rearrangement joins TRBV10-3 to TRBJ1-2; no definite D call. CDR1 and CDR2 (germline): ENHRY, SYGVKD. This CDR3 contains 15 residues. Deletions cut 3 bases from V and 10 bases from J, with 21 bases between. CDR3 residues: CAISEPSFSRSNYTF. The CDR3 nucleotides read TGTGCCATCAGTGAACCCTCGTTCAGTCGGTCCAACTACACCTTC.

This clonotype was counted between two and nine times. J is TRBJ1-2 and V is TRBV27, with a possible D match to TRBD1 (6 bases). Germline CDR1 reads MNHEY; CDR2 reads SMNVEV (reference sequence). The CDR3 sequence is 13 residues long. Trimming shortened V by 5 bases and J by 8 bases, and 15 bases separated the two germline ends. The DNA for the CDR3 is TGTGCCAGCAGTCCATACAGGGCAGGGGGCTACACCTTC. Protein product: CASSPYRAGGYTF.

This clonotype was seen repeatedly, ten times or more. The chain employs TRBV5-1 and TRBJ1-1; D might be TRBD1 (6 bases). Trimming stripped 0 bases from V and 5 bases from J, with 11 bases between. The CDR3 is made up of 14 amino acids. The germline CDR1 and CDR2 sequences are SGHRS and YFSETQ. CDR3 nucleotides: TGCGCCAGCAGCTTGGTGGGGGCGATGACTGAAGCTTTCTTT. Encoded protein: CASSLVGAMTEAFF.

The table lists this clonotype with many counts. In DNA, the CDR3 is TGTGCCAGCAGCTCTGGGGCTCCTAACTATGGCTACACCTTC. It yields the protein CASSSGAPNYGYTF. The V gene is TRBV28, the J gene TRBJ1-2, with D tentatively TRBD1 (5 bases). V was trimmed by 6 bases and J by 0 bases, leaving 11 bases between them. The length of the CDR3 is 14 residues. Germline V gene sequence: CDR1 MDHEN, CDR2 SYDVKM.

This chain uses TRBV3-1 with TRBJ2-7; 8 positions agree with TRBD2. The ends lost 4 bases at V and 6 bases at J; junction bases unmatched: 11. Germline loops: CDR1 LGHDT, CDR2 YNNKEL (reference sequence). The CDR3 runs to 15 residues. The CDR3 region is CASSPRLATLGEQYF. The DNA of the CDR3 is TGTGCCAGCAGCCCAAGACTAGCGACCCTCGGCGAGCAGTACTTC.